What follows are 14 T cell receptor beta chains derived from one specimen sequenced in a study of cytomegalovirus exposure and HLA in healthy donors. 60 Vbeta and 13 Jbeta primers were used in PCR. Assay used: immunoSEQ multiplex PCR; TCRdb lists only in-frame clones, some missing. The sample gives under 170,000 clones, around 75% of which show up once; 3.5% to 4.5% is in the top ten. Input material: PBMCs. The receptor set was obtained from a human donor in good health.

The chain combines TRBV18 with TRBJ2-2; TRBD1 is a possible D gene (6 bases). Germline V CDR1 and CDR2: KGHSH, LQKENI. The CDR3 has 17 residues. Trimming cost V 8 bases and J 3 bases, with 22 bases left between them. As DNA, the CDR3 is TGTGCCAGCACCTCAGGGGCTAATTTTGCGGACACCGGGGAGCTGTTTTTT. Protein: CASTSGANFADTGELFF.

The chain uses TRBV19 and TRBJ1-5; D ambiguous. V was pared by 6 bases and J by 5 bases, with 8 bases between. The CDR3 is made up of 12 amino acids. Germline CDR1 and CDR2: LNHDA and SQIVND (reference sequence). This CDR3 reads CASRAGYQPQHF. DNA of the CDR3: TGTGCCAGTAGGGCGGGTTATCAGCCCCAGCATTTT.

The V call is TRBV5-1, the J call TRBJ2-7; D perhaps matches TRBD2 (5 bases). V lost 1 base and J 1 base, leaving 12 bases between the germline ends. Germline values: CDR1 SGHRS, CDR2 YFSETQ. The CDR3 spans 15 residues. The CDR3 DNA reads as TGCGCCAGCAGCTTGAACGGAGGCCCATCCTACGAGCAGTACTTC. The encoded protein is CASSLNGGPSYEQYF.

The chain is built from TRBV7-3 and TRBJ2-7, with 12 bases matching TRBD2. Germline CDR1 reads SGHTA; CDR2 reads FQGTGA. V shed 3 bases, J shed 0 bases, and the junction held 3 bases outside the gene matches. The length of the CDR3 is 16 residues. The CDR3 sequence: CASSLGLAGVSYEQYF. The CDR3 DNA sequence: TGTGCCAGCAGCTTGGGACTAGCGGGTGTCTCCTACGAGCAGTACTTC.

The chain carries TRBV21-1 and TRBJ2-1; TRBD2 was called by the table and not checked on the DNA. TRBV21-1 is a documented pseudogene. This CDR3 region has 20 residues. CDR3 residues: CASSKMPARTSGEYNAEQFF. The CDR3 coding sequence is TGTGCCAGCAGCAAAATGCCCGCCCGTACTAGCGGTGAATACAACGCTGAGCAGTTCTTC.

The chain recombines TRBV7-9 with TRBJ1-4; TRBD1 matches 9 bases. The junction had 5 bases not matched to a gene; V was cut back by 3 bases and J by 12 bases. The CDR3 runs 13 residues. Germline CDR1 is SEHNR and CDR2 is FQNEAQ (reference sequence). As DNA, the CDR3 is TGTGCCAGCAGCTTTGGACAGGGGTTGGAACTGTTTTTT. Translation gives CASSFGQGLELFF.

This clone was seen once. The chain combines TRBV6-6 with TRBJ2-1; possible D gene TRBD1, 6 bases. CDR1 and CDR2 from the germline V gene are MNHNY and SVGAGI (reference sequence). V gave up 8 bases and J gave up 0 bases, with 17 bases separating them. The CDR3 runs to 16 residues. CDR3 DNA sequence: TGTGCCAGCTCGAACCCTGGACAGACCTCCTACAATGAGCAGTTCTTC. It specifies CASSNPGQTSYNEQFF.

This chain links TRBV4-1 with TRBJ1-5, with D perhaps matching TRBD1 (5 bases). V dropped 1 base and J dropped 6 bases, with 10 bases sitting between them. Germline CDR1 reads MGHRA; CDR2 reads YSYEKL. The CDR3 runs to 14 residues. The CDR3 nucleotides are TGCGCCAGCAGCCAAGCGGTAGGGGTTCAGCCCCAGCATTTT. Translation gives CASSQAVGVQPQHF.

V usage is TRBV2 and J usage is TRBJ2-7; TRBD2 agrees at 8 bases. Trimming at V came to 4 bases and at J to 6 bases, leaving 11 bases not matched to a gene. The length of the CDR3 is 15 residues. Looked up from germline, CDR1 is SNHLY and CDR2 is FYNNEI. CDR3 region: CASSAGPGGTGEQYF. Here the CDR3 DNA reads TGTGCCAGCAGTGCGGGGCCGGGAGGGACGGGCGAGCAGTACTTC.

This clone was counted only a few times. The CDR3 nucleotides read TGTGCCAGCCAGGAAGACGTAGTCTACGAGCAGTACTTC. Encoded protein: CASQEDVVYEQYF. V and J are TRBV6-6 and TRBJ2-7; D is ambiguous. This CDR3 has 13 residues. V dropped 8 bases and J dropped 3 bases, with 14 bases sitting between them. CDR1 MNHNY and CDR2 SVGAGI come from the germline V gene (reference sequence).

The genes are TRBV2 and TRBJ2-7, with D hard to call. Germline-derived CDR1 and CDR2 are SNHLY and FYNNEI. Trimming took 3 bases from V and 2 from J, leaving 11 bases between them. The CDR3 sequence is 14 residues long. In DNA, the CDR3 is TGTGCCAGCAGTGAGCACAGCCTGACCTACGAGCAGTACTTC. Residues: CASSEHSLTYEQYF.

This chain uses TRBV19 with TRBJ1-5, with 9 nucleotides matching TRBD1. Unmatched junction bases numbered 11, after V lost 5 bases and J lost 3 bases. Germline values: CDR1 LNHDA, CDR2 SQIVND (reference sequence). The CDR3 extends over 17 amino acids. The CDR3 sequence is CASSASSGQGINQPQHF. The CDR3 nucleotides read TGTGCCAGTAGTGCGTCGTCGGGACAGGGTATCAATCAGCCCCAGCATTTT.

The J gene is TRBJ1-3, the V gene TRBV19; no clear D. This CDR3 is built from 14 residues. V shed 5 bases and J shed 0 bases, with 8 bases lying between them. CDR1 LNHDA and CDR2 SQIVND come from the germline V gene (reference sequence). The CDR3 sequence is CASSVAVSGNTIYF. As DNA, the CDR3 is TGTGCCAGTAGTGTCGCAGTCTCTGGAAACACCATATATTTT. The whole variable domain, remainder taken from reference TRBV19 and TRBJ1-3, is DGGITQSPKYLFRKEGQNVTLSCEQNLNHDAMYWYRQDPGQGLRLIYYSQIVNDFQKGDIAEGYSVSREKKESFPLTVTSAQKNPTAFYLCASSVAVSGNTIYFGEGSWLTVV.

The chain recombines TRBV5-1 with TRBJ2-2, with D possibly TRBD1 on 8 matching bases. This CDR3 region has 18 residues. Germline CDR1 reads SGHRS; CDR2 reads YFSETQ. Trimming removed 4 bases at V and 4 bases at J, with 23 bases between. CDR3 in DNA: TGCGCCAGCAGCCTCTCCCAAGCGGGGACAGGCAGCACCGGGGAGCTGTTTTTT. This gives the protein CASSLSQAGTGSTGELFF.